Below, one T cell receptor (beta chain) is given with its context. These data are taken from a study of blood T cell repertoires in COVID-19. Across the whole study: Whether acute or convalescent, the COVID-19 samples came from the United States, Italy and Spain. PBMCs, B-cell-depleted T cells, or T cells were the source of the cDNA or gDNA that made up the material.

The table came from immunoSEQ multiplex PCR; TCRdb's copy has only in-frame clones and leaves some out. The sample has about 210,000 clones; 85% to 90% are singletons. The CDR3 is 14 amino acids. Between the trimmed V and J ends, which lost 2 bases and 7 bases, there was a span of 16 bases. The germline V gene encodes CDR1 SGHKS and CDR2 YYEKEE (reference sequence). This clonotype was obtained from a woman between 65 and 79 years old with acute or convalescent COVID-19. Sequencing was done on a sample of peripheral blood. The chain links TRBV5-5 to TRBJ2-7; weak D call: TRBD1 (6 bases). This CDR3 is CASSLGQGPLEQYF. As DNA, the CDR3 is TGTGCCAGCAGCTTAGGCCAGGGGCCTTTGGAGCAGTACTTC.